These 24 T cell receptor beta chains came from one sample sequenced in a study of T cell responses to AZD1222 COVID-19 vaccine. TCRdb keeps only in-frame clones here, not all; method: immunoSEQ multiplex PCR. The sample shows around 160,000 clones, 80% to 90% of them seen only once. The sequenced sample was peripheral blood, obtained on day 0 of AZD1222 vaccination. These receptors were taken from an adult in good health.

This clone turned up a few times. The V and J genes are TRBV19 and TRBJ1-1, with D uncertain. Trimming left V 3 bases short and J 3 bases short, with 17 bases between. The CDR3 sequence is 16 residues long. CDR1 and CDR2 from the germline V gene are LNHDA and SQIVND (reference sequence). CDR3 amino acids: CASSIVPSGFHTEAFF. The CDR3 bases are TGTGCCAGTAGTATCGTACCCAGCGGGTTTCACACTGAAGCTTTCTTT.

V gene TRBV7-2 combines with J gene TRBJ1-2; D call uncertain. The V end lost 8 bases, the J end lost 4 bases, and 11 bases lay between the germline ends. Germline values: CDR1 SGHTA, CDR2 FQGNSA. The CDR3 runs 12 residues. The DNA of the CDR3 is TGTGCCAGCTTAATGACTCGCTATGGCTACACCTTC. It is translated as CASLMTRYGYTF.

This rearrangement joins TRBV6-5 to TRBJ1-5; D is possibly TRBD1 (6 bases). V was cut by 2 bases and J by 1 base, with 12 bases left in between. This CDR3 is built from 16 residues. CDR1 MNHEY and CDR2 SVGAGI come from the germline V gene. The DNA of the CDR3 is TGTGCCAGCAGTTACGCGGCAGGGGTGAGCAATCAGCCCCAGCATTTT. It translates to CASSYAAGVSNQPQHF.

This clone showed up just once. This chain connects TRBV4-3 to TRBJ1-3; TRBD1 might be the D (5 bases). Germline-derived CDR1 and CDR2 are LGHNA and YSLEER. The CDR3 contains 18 residues. V was shortened by 3 bases and J by 3 bases, with 21 bases between the two germline ends. Written as DNA, the CDR3 is TGCGCCAGCAGCCAGAAGGCCGGGACGTCGGCGATTGGAAACACCATATATTTT. Its protein is CASSQKAGTSAIGNTIYF.

This clone was seen only once. The CDR3 here is CASSLDHEQFF. The CDR3 nucleotides are TGTGCCAGCAGTTTAGACCATGAGCAGTTCTTC. V usage is TRBV28 and J usage is TRBJ2-1; no firm D call. Looked up from germline, CDR1 is MDHEN and CDR2 is SYDVKM. Trimming took off 2 bases at V and 8 bases at J, with 4 bases between the two ends. CDR3 length: 11 residues.

This chain's CDR3 is CASSEGASGQGYESGYTF. The CDR3 DNA follows: TGTGCCAGCAGTGAAGGGGCGTCGGGACAGGGTTACGAGTCTGGCTACACCTTC. The chain employs TRBV25-1 and TRBJ1-2, with 9 bases identical to TRBD1. Unmatched junction bases numbered 17, after V lost 2 bases and J lost 7 bases. The CDR3 is made up of 18 amino acids. Germline-derived CDR1 and CDR2 are MGHDK and SYGVNS.

The chain joins TRBV7-2 to TRBJ1-2; TRBD1 might be the D (5 bases). The CDR3 length is 15 residues. Germline V gene sequence: CDR1 SGHTA, CDR2 FQGNSA. The V end was cut by 1 base, the J end by 4 bases, with 13 bases between. The CDR3 here is CASSLEYRNLYGYTF. Written as DNA, the CDR3 is TGTGCCAGCAGCTTAGAGTACAGGAACCTCTATGGCTACACCTTC.

The genes are TRBV11-3 and TRBJ2-1; TRBD2 aligns across 7 bases. Germline V gives CDR1 SGHNT, CDR2 YENEEA. The J segment lost 4 bases and the V segment lost 0 bases, leaving 3 bases of the junction unmatched. The CDR3 length is 15 residues. CDR3 region: CASSLEGGGYNEQFF. The CDR3 bases are TGTGCCAGCAGCTTAGAGGGCGGGGGTTACAATGAGCAGTTCTTC.

The chain combines TRBV7-9 with TRBJ2-5; perhaps TRBD2 as D (5 bases). The CDR3 is 15 amino acids. CDR1 is SEHNR, CDR2 FQNEAQ, per germline (reference sequence). The ends were cut back, 5 bases at V and 5 bases at J, with 18 bases in the middle. CDR3 bases: TGTGCCAGCAGCCGGGAACTCGGACTGGGTGAGACCCAGTACTTC. Residues: CASSRELGLGETQYF.

The genes are TRBV6-5 and TRBJ2-6; 7 nucleotides align to TRBD2. CDR1 and CDR2 from the germline V gene are MNHEY and SVGAGI. The CDR3 extends over 15 amino acids. J lost 2 bases, V lost 7 bases, and 5 bases had no gene match. CDR3: CASMGRGAGANVLTF. CDR3 bases: TGTGCCAGCATGGGGAGGGGCGCTGGGGCCAACGTCCTGACTTTC.

The rearrangement joins TRBV19 to TRBJ1-5; 8 bases line up with TRBD1. V shed 4 bases and J 5 bases; nucleotides not matched to a gene: 1. From germline, CDR1 is LNHDA and CDR2 SQIVND (reference sequence). This CDR3 is built from 13 residues. The CDR3 sequence: CASSKDRDQPQHF. CDR3 coding DNA: TGTGCCAGTAGTAAGGACAGGGATCAGCCCCAGCATTTT.

The chain employs TRBV6-5 and TRBJ2-7; D is unresolved. Germline CDR1 and CDR2: MNHEY and SVGAGI. Between the trimmed V and J ends, which lost 6 bases and 0 bases, there was a span of 15 bases. This CDR3 is built from 15 residues. CDR3 protein: CASRGGSKDSYEQYF. CDR3 nucleotides: TGTGCCAGCAGGGGTGGTTCGAAGGACTCCTACGAGCAGTACTTC.

The V call is TRBV18, the J call TRBJ2-7; 12 bases match TRBD2. The CDR3 has 13 residues. CDR1 and CDR2 (germline): KGHSH, LQKENI. The V and J ends lost 3 bases and 13 bases, in that order; junction bases with no gene match: 7. The CDR3 sequence is CASSPALAGGSYF. CDR3 in DNA: TGTGCCAGCTCACCTGCACTAGCGGGAGGTAGTTACTTC.

V usage is TRBV5-1 and J usage is TRBJ1-2; D might be TRBD1 (6 bases). The CDR3 has 14 residues. The V and J ends lost 5 bases and 7 bases respectively, with 18 bases between them. In germline, CDR1 is SGHRS, CDR2 YFSETQ. DNA for the CDR3: TGCGCCAGCAGACCGAACAGGGAAGACAGTGGCTACACCTTC. Protein: CASRPNREDSGYTF.

The genes are TRBV4-1 and TRBJ2-1, with 7 bases aligning to TRBD2. Germline lookup yields CDR1 MGHRA and CDR2 YSYEKL. With 3 bases clipped from V and 6 bases from J, the junction kept 8 bases outside the gene matches. The CDR3 extends over 15 amino acids. CDR3 sequence (DNA): TGCGCCAGCAGCCAGTTGCGAGCGGGGTTCAATGAGCAGTTCTTC. Translating gives CASSQLRAGFNEQFF.

The chain uses TRBV21-1 and TRBJ1-4. TRBV21-1 is reported as a pseudogene. CDR3 length equals 14 residues. The CDR3 nucleotides are TGTGCCAGCACGCTAATAGCAACTAATGAAAAACTGTTTTTT. This codes for CASTLIATNEKLFF.

This clone has more than one count but fewer than ten. This chain links TRBV28 with TRBJ1-4; 7 bases are shared with TRBD1. The germline V gene has CDR1 MDHEN and CDR2 SYDVKM. This CDR3 has 14 residues. The trim removed 3 bases at V and 6 bases at J, leaving 4 bases unmatched. The CDR3 coding sequence is TGTGCCAGCAGTTTTCGAGGGGGCGATGAAAAACTGTTTTTT. As protein: CASSFRGGDEKLFF.

This clone was found once. The chain is built from TRBV6-6 and TRBJ1-3; 8 bases agree with TRBD1. CDR3 length: 12 residues. After removal of 8 bases from V and 4 bases from J, the junction contained 1 base not matched to a gene. Germline CDR1 and CDR2: MNHNY and SVGAGI (reference sequence). CDR3 amino acids: CASGQGGNTIYF. The CDR3 DNA is TGTGCCAGCGGACAGGGAGGAAACACCATATATTTT.

The chain carries TRBV11-3 and TRBJ2-7; TRBD2 is a possible D gene (7 bases). Trimming shortened V by 5 bases and J by 0 bases, and 17 bases separated the two germline ends. The CDR3 spans 16 residues. Germline CDR1 reads SGHNT; CDR2 reads YENEEA. The DNA of the CDR3 is TGTGCCAGCAGCGGAGGGGGGGCCAGGTACTCCTACGAGCAGTACTTC. Its protein product is CASSGGGARYSYEQYF.

This clone was found once. This chain links TRBV5-1 with TRBJ2-5, with 9 bases lining up with TRBD1. V trimming: 4 bases; J trimming: 5 bases; junction bases outside the gene matches: 9. The CDR3 has 15 amino acids. Germline V gives CDR1 SGHRS, CDR2 YFSETQ. CDR3 loop: CASSKRQGVIETQYF. CDR3 sequence (DNA): TGCGCCAGCAGCAAGAGACAGGGGGTGATCGAGACCCAGTACTTC.

The chain employs TRBV13 and TRBJ1-3; D might be TRBD1 (5 bases). CDR3 length equals 16 residues. V was trimmed by 1 base and J by 2 bases, leaving 12 bases between them. In germline, CDR1 is PRHDT, CDR2 FYEKMQ (reference sequence). CDR3 in amino acids: CASSLVSGSAGNTIYF. In nucleotides, the CDR3 is TGTGCCAGCAGCTTAGTGTCAGGGTCTGCTGGAAACACCATATATTTT. Looking up the rest from reference TRBV13 and TRBJ1-3 gives the full variable domain: AAGVIQSPRHLIKEKRETATLKCYPIPRHDTVYWYQQGPGQDPQFLISFYEKMQSDKGSIPDRFSAQQFSDYHSELNMSSLELGDSALYFCASSLVSGSAGNTIYFGEGSWLTVV.

The genes are TRBV28 and TRBJ1-2, with TRBD1 as a possible D gene (5 bases). V lost 4 bases and J 4 bases, leaving 16 bases between the germline ends. The CDR3 is 15 amino acids. Germline V gene data show CDR1 as MDHEN and CDR2 as SYDVKM. The CDR3 spells CASSSGANSPYGYTF. CDR3 nucleotide sequence: TGTGCCAGCAGTTCCGGGGCTAACTCACCCTATGGCTACACCTTC.

The gene calls are TRBV30 and TRBJ1-3; no firm D call. Trimming removed 4 bases from V and 0 bases from J, with 10 bases in between. This CDR3 is 14 amino acids long. CDR1 and CDR2 from the germline V gene are GTSNPN and SVGIG (reference sequence). In DNA, the CDR3 is TGTGCCTGGATGCGGACTCGCTCTGGAAACACCATATATTTT. This encodes CAWMRTRSGNTIYF.

This clone was seen more than once but under ten times. The chain joins TRBV11-2 to TRBJ1-3; tentative D call: TRBD1 (6 bases). The CDR3 sequence is 17 residues long. The V gene lost 5 bases and the J gene lost 0 bases, with 17 bases spanning the gap. Germline V lookup: CDR1 SGHAT, CDR2 FQNNGV. This chain's CDR3 is CASSPTGLPLSGNTIYF. The CDR3 DNA follows: TGTGCCAGCAGCCCTACAGGGCTGCCCCTCTCTGGAAACACCATATATTTT.